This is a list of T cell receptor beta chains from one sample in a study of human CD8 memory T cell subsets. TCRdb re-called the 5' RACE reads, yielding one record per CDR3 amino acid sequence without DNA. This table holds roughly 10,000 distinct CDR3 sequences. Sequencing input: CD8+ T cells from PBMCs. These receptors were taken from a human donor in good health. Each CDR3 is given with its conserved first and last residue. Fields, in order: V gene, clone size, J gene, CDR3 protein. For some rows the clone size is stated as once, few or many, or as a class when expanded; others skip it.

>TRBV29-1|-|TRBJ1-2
CSVRLGSYGYTF
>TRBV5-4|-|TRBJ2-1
CASRPAGGSYNEQFF
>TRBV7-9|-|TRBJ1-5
CASSQGGAANQPQHF
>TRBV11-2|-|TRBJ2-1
CASSLGRGRYNEQFF
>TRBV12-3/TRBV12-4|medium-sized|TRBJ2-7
CASSLAEHPYEQYF
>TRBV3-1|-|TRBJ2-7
CASSQVRGREQYF
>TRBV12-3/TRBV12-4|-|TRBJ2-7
CASSLRGGRGPTYEQYF
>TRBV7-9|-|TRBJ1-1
CASSTGFDTEAFF
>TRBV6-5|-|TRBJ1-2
CASSYVGGGYTF
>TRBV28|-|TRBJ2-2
CASSLWDTGELFF
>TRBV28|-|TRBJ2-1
CASSPKGQFYYNEQFF
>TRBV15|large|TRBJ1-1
CATSRDSGTLTEAFF